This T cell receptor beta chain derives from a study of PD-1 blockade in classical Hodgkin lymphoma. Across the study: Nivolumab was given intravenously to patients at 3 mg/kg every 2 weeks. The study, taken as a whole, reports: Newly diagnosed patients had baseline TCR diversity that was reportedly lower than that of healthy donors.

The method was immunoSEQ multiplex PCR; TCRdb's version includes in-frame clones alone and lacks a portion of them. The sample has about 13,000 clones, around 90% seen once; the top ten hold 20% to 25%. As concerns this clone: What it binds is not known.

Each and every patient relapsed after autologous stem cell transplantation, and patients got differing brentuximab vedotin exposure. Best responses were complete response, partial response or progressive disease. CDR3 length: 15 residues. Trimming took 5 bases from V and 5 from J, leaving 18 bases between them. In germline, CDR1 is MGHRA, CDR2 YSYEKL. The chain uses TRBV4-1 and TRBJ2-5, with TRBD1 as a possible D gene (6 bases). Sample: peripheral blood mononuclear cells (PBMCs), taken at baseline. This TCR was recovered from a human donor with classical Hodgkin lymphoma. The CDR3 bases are TGCGCCAGCAGCTACCTCCCTCCCCAGGGGGAGACCCAGTACTTC. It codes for CASSYLPPQGETQYF.